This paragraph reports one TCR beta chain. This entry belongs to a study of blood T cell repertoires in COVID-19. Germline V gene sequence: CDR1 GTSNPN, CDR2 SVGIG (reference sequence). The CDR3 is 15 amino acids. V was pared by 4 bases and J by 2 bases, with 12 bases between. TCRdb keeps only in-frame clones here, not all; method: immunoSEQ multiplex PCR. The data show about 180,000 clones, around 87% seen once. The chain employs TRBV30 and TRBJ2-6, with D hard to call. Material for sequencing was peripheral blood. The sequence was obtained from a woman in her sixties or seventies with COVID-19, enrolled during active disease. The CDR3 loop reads CAWKRDLAGANVLTF. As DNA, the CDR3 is TGTGCCTGGAAAAGAGATCTAGCTGGGGCCAACGTCCTGACTTTC.